This is a list of T cell receptor beta chains from one sample in a study of cytomegalovirus exposure and HLA in healthy donors. Profiled with immunoSEQ multiplex PCR; TCRdb holds only in-frame clones, not every one. The repertoire holds more than 95,000 clones, with 72% as singletons. The sample consisted of PBMCs. These receptor sequences come from a man aged 25 to 40 in good health and CMV-seronegative. CDR3s include the opening cysteine and the closing phenylalanine or tryptophan. D genes are given only for firm matches. Only some rows state a clone size, as once, few, many or a class for expanded clones.

j_call v_call d_call clone_size cdr3_nt cdr3_aa
TRBJ2-2 TRBV11-1 . . TGTGCCAGCAGCTTAAACAGGGTTCCCGGGGAGCTGTTTTTT CASSLNRVPGELFF
TRBJ2-2 TRBV19 . . TGTGCCAGTAGTAGACAGAACACCTGGGAGCTGTTTTTT CASSRQNTWELFF
TRBJ1-1 TRBV19 TRBD1 . TGTGCCAGTAGTAGGGAGACAGGGGACACTGAAGCTTTCTTT CASSRETGDTEAFF
TRBJ2-7 TRBV5-6 . . TGTGCCAGCAGCTTTTTGGGAGCCTACGAGCAGTACTTC CASSFLGAYEQYF
TRBJ1-4 TRBV4-2 TRBD1 . TGTGCCAGCAGCCAGACGGACAGGGGTGGTGAAAAACTGTTTTTT CASSQTDRGGEKLFF
TRBJ1-2 TRBV28 . . TGTGCCAGCAGCCCTACCAAGGGGGACTATGGCTACACCTTC CASSPTKGDYGYTF
TRBJ2-3 TRBV6-4 TRBD2 . TGTGCCAGCAGTGAGACTAGCGGGGGGGCAGATACGCAGTATTTT CASSETSGGADTQYF
TRBJ1-2 TRBV19 . . TGTGCCAGCGACCGGGGACTAGGAATAGGCTACACCTTC CASDRGLGIGYTF
TRBJ2-3 TRBV28 . . TGTGCCAGCTCGCGCGGCACTAGCACAGATACGCAGTATTTT CASSRGTSTDTQYF
TRBJ1-1 TRBV20-1 . . TGCAGTGCCAGAACGCAGGGGGAAGCTTTCTTT CSARTQGEAFF
TRBJ1-3 TRBV6-5 . . TGTGCCAGCAGAGACAGAGAGACTGGAAACACCATATATTTT CASRDRETGNTIYF
TRBJ2-3 TRBV19 TRBD2 . TGTGCCAGTAGTGTTACTAGCGGGGAGACAGATACGCAGTATTTT CASSVTSGETDTQYF
TRBJ2-7 TRBV6-1 . . TGTGCCAGCAGTGAAGTTCTCCCCGGGGCAGGGGCCTACGAGCAGTACTTC CASSEVLPGAGAYEQYF
TRBJ2-5 TRBV5-1 . few TGCGCCAGCAGCTTGGGGCTAGCCCCGAGGGAGACCCAGTACTTC CASSLGLAPRETQYF
TRBJ2-3 TRBV25-1 TRBD1 . TGTGCCAGCAGTGAAGCGGGACAGGGGTATACGCAGTATTTT CASSEAGQGYTQYF
TRBJ2-1 TRBV18 TRBD2 once TGTGCCAGCTCACCCTTTAGCGGGGTTATTAACAATGAGCAGTTCTTC CASSPFSGVINNEQFF
TRBJ1-1 TRBV28 . . TGTGCCAGCAGTCCAGCCCTGGACATGAACAGTGAAGCTTTCTTT CASSPALDMNSEAFF
TRBJ2-5 TRBV29-1 . . TGCAGCACCCCTCGACGGGGGGCTACGTCGGAGACCCAGTACTTC CSTPRRGATSETQYF
TRBJ2-7 TRBV30 TRBD1 . TGTGCCTGGAGCGCAGGGACAGGGGATTTCTACGAGCAGTACTTC CAWSAGTGDFYEQYF
TRBJ1-1 TRBV2 TRBD1 few TGTGCCAGTTCCGGGACAGGGGACACTGAAGCTTTCTTT CASSGTGDTEAFF
TRBJ2-4 TRBV2 TRBD2 . TGTGCCAGCAGTGCAATGCGGGGGGACATTCAGTACTTC CASSAMRGDIQYF
TRBJ2-7 TRBV18 TRBD1 . TGTGCCAGCTCACCTTCGACAGGGTCCTCCTACGAGCAGTACTTC CASSPSTGSSYEQYF
TRBJ2-7 TRBV6-1 TRBD2 few TGTGCCAGCAAGCTTAGCGGGACCACCTACGAGCAGTACTTC CASKLSGTTYEQYF
TRBJ1-6 TRBV30 . . TGTGCCTGGAGGGGACATATAACTTCACCCCTCCACTTT CAWRGHITSPLHF
TRBJ2-1 TRBV7-3 . . TGTGCCAGCAGCTTAACAGGGGTTGAGCAGTTCTTC CASSLTGVEQFF
TRBJ1-4 TRBV6-1 . . TGTGCCAGCAGCCTAATGACAGGAAATAATGAAAAACTGTTTTTT CASSLMTGNNEKLFF
TRBJ2-2 TRBV18 . . TGTGCCAGCTCACCACCAGGGGGAAACACCGGGGAGCTGTTTTTT CASSPPGGNTGELFF
TRBJ1-2 TRBV28 TRBD1 . TGTGCCAGCGTTCATTCTACAGGGGTCTATGGCTACACCTTC CASVHSTGVYGYTF
TRBJ1-1 TRBV6-5 . . TGTGCCAGCAGACCTACTAGGGGGGGGGTCGCTGAAGCTTTCTTT CASRPTRGGVAEAFF
TRBJ2-2 TRBV9 . . TGTGCCAGCAGCACCGGGACTTACACCGGGGAGCTGTTTTTT CASSTGTYTGELFF
TRBJ1-2 TRBV28 . . TGTGCCAGCAGTTTGTTACAGGGCTATGGCTACACCTTC CASSLLQGYGYTF
TRBJ2-7 TRBV5-1 TRBD1 . TGCGCCAGCAGCTTGACCCACAGGGGGCCATTCTCCGAGCAGTACTTC CASSLTHRGPFSEQYF
TRBJ2-1 TRBV27 . . TGTGCCAGCAGTTTCGAAGGACATATCCCCAATGAGCAGTTCTTC CASSFEGHIPNEQFF
TRBJ2-7 TRBV6-6 . . TGTGCCAGCAGCCCACGGGACGAGCAGTACTTC CASSPRDEQYF
TRBJ2-7 TRBV7-3 . . TGTGCCAGCAGCCTATACGGGGGGCTCTCCTACGAGCAGTACTTC CASSLYGGLSYEQYF
TRBJ1-1 TRBV5-1 . once TGCGCCAGCAGCTCCATCGATGAGAGGGAAGCGACCACTGAAGCTTTCTTT CASSSIDEREATTEAFF
TRBJ2-1 TRBV28 TRBD2 once TGTGCCAGCAGTTCCTCGACTAGCGGGATGAGCCTTGAGCAGTTCTTC CASSSSTSGMSLEQFF
TRBJ1-3 TRBV30 . . TGTGCCTGGAGTGCCCACAGAGCCGTCTCTGGAAACACCATATATTTT CAWSAHRAVSGNTIYF
TRBJ2-7 TRBV15 . . TGTGCCACCAGCGAGCGCACAGGCTACGCAACCTACGAGCAGTACTTC CATSERTGYATYEQYF
TRBJ1-5 TRBV6-6 . few TGTGCCAGCAGTTACGTGGCAGGGGCATATCAGCCCCAGCATTTT CASSYVAGAYQPQHF